The rows below give T cell receptor beta chains drawn from one sample of a study of blood T cell repertoires in COVID-19. Generated by immunoSEQ multiplex PCR, the TCRdb table keeps only in-frame clones and is missing some. Of approximately 25,000 clones in the sample, roughly 77% are singletons; the top ten hold 2% to 2.5%. The sequenced sample was peripheral blood. Every receptor here comes from a woman aged 70-85 years with COVID-19, enrolled during active disease. Each CDR3 is given with its conserved first and last residue. A D gene is named only where the DNA matches it firmly. For some rows the clone size is stated as once, few or many, or as a class when expanded; others skip it.

v_gene	d_gene	abundance	j_gene	CDR3aa	CDR3nt
TRBV6-2/TRBV6-3	NA	NA	TRBJ1-1	CASSSVKGRTEAFF	TGTGCCAGCAGTTCAGTTAAGGGGAGGACTGAAGCTTTCTTT
TRBV14	NA	NA	TRBJ1-4	CASSQDGRGRNEKLFF	TGTGCCAGCAGCCAAGACGGTAGAGGGAGGAATGAAAAACTGTTTTTT
TRBV19	TRBD1	NA	TRBJ1-5	CASSTQGQENQPQHF	TGTGCCAGTAGTACCCAAGGACAGGAGAATCAGCCCCAGCATTTT
TRBV11-2	TRBD2	few	TRBJ2-5	CASSLGIAGGPQETQYF	TGTGCCAGCAGCTTAGGAATAGCGGGAGGGCCGCAAGAGACCCAGTACTTC
TRBV19	TRBD1	NA	TRBJ1-6	CASSSRARQGPPLHF	TGTGCCAGTAGTTCCCGGGCAAGACAGGGCCCACCCCTCCACTTT
TRBV2	NA	NA	TRBJ1-5	CASSGTPINSNQPQHF	TGTGCCAGCAGTGGGACTCCTATTAATAGCAATCAGCCCCAGCATTTT
TRBV4-2	NA	NA	TRBJ2-2	CASSQAQRINTGELFF	TGTGCCAGCAGCCAAGCCCAGCGAATCAACACCGGGGAGCTGTTTTTT
TRBV11-3	NA	NA	TRBJ2-4	CASSPAGFLAEENIQYF	TGTGCCAGCAGCCCCGCAGGGTTTTTGGCGGAAGAAAACATTCAGTACTTC
TRBV19	NA	NA	TRBJ1-5	CASSTIEAGNQPQHF	TGTGCCAGTAGTACAATCGAGGCGGGGAATCAGCCCCAGCATTTT
TRBV7-8	NA	once	TRBJ1-6	CASSLRGNNSPLHF	TGTGCCAGCAGCTTAAGGGGGAATAATTCACCCCTCCACTTT
TRBV18	NA	NA	TRBJ2-1	CASSGQGEQFF	TGTGCCAGCTCGGGGCAGGGTGAGCAGTTCTTC
TRBV7-2	TRBD1	NA	TRBJ2-1	CASSLVGQPREQFF	TGTGCCAGCAGCTTAGTGGGACAGCCGCGTGAGCAGTTCTTC
TRBV19	NA	NA	TRBJ2-7	CASSITGRDRAEQYF	TGTGCCAGTAGTATAACTGGCCGGGATCGGGCCGAGCAGTACTTC
TRBV24-1	NA	NA	TRBJ2-1	CATSDANMGSNEQFF	TGTGCCACCAGTGATGCCAACATGGGCTCCAATGAGCAGTTCTTC
TRBV6-5	TRBD1	NA	TRBJ1-2	CASRYSGQGGGYTF	TGTGCCAGCAGATACTCGGGACAGGGAGGTGGCTACACCTTC
TRBV6-6	TRBD1	NA	TRBJ1-5	CASWPGQGVQPQHF	TGTGCCAGCTGGCCTGGACAGGGGGTTCAGCCCCAGCATTTT
TRBV12-3/TRBV12-4	NA	once	TRBJ2-5	CASRPGLGETQYF	TGTGCCAGCAGACCAGGGCTGGGGGAGACCCAGTACTTC
TRBV9	NA	NA	TRBJ2-2	CASSATPGQNTGELFF	TGTGCCAGCAGCGCTACACCGGGACAGAACACCGGGGAGCTGTTTTTT
TRBV9	NA	NA	TRBJ2-2	CASSPRHLNTGELFF	TGTGCCAGCAGCCCGAGACATCTTAACACCGGGGAGCTGTTTTTT
TRBV7-2	TRBD2	NA	TRBJ2-1	CASSISPSGRGEQFF	TGTGCCAGCAGCATAAGCCCGAGCGGGAGGGGTGAGCAGTTCTTC
TRBV11-2	TRBD2	NA	TRBJ2-1	CASSRGLAVYNEQFF	TGTGCCAGCAGCCGGGGCCTAGCGGTATACAATGAGCAGTTCTTC
TRBV7-3	TRBD2	NA	TRBJ2-3	CASSLSGRASDTQYF	TGTGCCAGCAGCCTTAGCGGGAGGGCTTCAGATACGCAGTATTTT
TRBV3-1/TRBV3-2	NA	NA	TRBJ1-1	CASSPRLNTEAFF	TGTGCCAGCAGCCCTAGGTTGAACACTGAAGCTTTCTTT
TRBV12-5	TRBD1	NA	TRBJ2-7	CASGFLRDRFRYEQYF	TGTGCTAGTGGTTTCCTTCGGGACAGATTCCGCTACGAGCAGTACTTC
TRBV7-9	TRBD2	NA	TRBJ2-3	CASSRGTSGRLSTDTQYF	TGTGCCAGCAGCCGCGGGACTAGCGGACGCCTTAGCACAGATACGCAGTATTTT
TRBV19	TRBD2	few	TRBJ2-4	CASSIALAGVLPQTNIQYF	TGTGCCAGTAGTATAGCACTAGCGGGAGTTCTCCCACAAACAAACATTCAGTACTTC
TRBV3-1/TRBV3-2	TRBD1	NA	TRBJ2-2	CASSQGLGGADGELFF	TGTGCCAGCAGCCAAGGATTAGGGGGCGCGGACGGGGAGCTGTTTTTT
TRBV25-1	TRBD1	NA	TRBJ1-2	CASSDPRGLYGYTF	TGTGCCAGCAGTGACCCCAGGGGGCTTTATGGCTACACCTTC
TRBV2	NA	NA	TRBJ2-1	CASSESRAGAYNEQFF	TGTGCCAGCAGTGAAAGTAGGGCAGGGGCCTACAATGAGCAGTTCTTC
TRBV18	NA	NA	TRBJ1-2	CASSPSGQANYGYTF	TGTGCCAGCTCACCCTCAGGTCAGGCTAACTATGGCTACACCTTC
TRBV4-1	NA	NA	TRBJ1-4	CASSQDDARGEKLFF	TGCGCCAGCAGCCAGGATGATGCTCGGGGAGAAAAACTGTTTTTT
TRBV19	TRBD2	NA	TRBJ2-1	CASSTPSGRANNGQFF	TGTGCCAGTAGTACCCCTAGCGGGAGGGCCAACAATGGGCAGTTCTTC
TRBV7-2	NA	NA	TRBJ2-7	CASSPTGFSYEQYF	TGTGCCAGCAGTCCGACGGGTTTCTCCTACGAGCAGTACTTC
TRBV4-2	TRBD1	NA	TRBJ1-2	CASSRRQLTGGNGHTF	TGTGCCAGCAGCCGCCGCCAACTGACAGGGGGGAATGGCCACACCTTC
TRBV12-2	NA	once	TRBJ1-1	CASRIWDYVEGQVNTEAFF	TGTGCAAGTCGCATATGGGACTACGTGGAGGGCCAAGTGAACACTGAAGCTTTCTTT
TRBV3-1/TRBV3-2	TRBD2	NA	TRBJ2-1	CASSYRTSGGGDEQFF	TGTGCCAGCAGCTACCGGACTAGCGGGGGGGGCGATGAGCAGTTCTTC
TRBV2	NA	NA	TRBJ2-6	CASSDWSEGANVLTF	TGTGCCAGCAGTGATTGGAGCGAGGGGGCCAACGTCCTGACTTTC
TRBV5-1	TRBD1	NA	TRBJ1-4	CASSWQGTGVSEKLFF	TGCGCCAGCAGCTGGCAGGGGACAGGGGTGAGCGAAAAACTGTTTTTT
TRBV28	NA	NA	TRBJ1-1	CASSPMGGVAFF	TGTGCCAGCAGTCCGATGGGGGGTGTAGCTTTCTTT
TRBV19	TRBD1	few	TRBJ1-5	CASSPGTGAVNSNQPQHF	TGTGCCAGTAGCCCCGGGACAGGGGCGGTCAATAGCAATCAGCCCCAGCATTTT
TRBV6-5	TRBD1	NA	TRBJ1-4	CASSPDRDEKLFF	TGTGCCAGCAGTCCCGACAGGGATGAAAAACTGTTTTTT
TRBV5-6	TRBD1	NA	TRBJ1-6	CASSRDRGVSPLHF	TGTGCCAGCAGCCGGGACAGGGGAGTATCACCCCTCCACTTT
TRBV9	NA	NA	TRBJ2-1	CASSIPGTGAYNEQFF	TGTGCCAGCAGCATCCCCGGTACAGGAGCATACAATGAGCAGTTCTTC